This TCR beta chain was recovered during a study of blood T cells in healthy people across ages (dated by TCRdb to between 2015 and 2017). A note on the overall study: In model experiments, template switching captured roughly one uniquely barcoded TCR beta cDNA molecule for every two T cells. To track age-related changes in TCR beta repertoire diversity, the study relied on deep sequencing normalized with unique cDNA molecular identifiers. Four age groups were formed from the donors: young (average 16 years), middle-aged (approximately 39), aged (62) and long-lived (approximately 78). Two additional independent replicas of 1 million unique cDNA reads from the same blood draw were analyzed for two donors (one aged 18 to 29 and one aged 80 or older). Overall study outcomes, separate from this receptor: Because profiling used bulk unsorted PBMCs, naive and antigen-experienced compartments could not be compared conclusively. The percentage of naive T cells measured by flow cytometry correlated strongly with observed TCR beta diversity. Observed TCR beta diversity per million T cells fell roughly linearly with age, and a significant reduction was already apparent by age roughly 40. Compared with the aged group, the long-lived group had more naive CD4+ T cells, fewer expanded clones and increased TCR diversity, a pattern suggesting age selection. Estimates of total diversity from one million sequenced T cells were regarded as lower bounds and underestimates. Because the CMV infection status of the donors was unknown, age-related changes in expanded clonotypes may potentially have been confounded.

The junction carries 17 bases between V and J, which are trimmed by 8 bases and 7 bases respectively. The CDR3 goes from the cysteine to the phenylalanine over 13 residues. Only the CDR3 portion is preserved as DNA: 39 bases, with reading frame beginning at the first base. In the case of this clonotype: Its cognate antigen has yet to be identified. Per-nucleotide qualities are absent, and no much larger clonotype sits a single base away.

Systemically healthy Caucasian individuals from Russia, approximately 39 in total and aged about 6 to 100 years, were included as donors. Roughly 9 milliliters of peripheral blood were drawn from each donor into EDTA-treated Vacutainer tubes. Ficoll-Paque density-gradient centrifugation was used to isolate PBMCs, with at least 7 million per sample. Total RNA was extracted from PBMCs with Trizol reagent, with at least 6 micrograms obtained per sample. The percentages of naive CD45RAhigh/CD27high T cells were determined by flow cytometry on a PBMC aliquot from every donor. Library prep was done by 5' RACE. The sample was run on an Illumina HiSeq 2500. A second PCR of roughly 6 to 11 cycles was run with a J-beta primer mix and a sample-barcoded 5' primer. A unique molecular identifier was introduced onto each TCR beta cDNA molecule by a template-switch 5' adaptor carrying 12 random nucleotides. Each sample yielded at least 3 million CDR3-containing paired-end reads. All of the RNA was converted into first-strand cDNA using the Mint cDNA synthesis kit, with a TRBC-specific oligonucleotide serving as the primer. After uracil-DNA glycosylase treatment, a first 18-cycle PCR used universal primers M1SS and BC2_uni_R on all cDNA. The authors' analysis ran thus. For normalization, 1 million high-quality reads, each with a distinct molecular identifier, were randomly selected from each sample. Instead of being binned into consensus sequences, reads that shared molecular identifiers were thrown out. MiTCR, run with a Q25 quality threshold and the strictest error-elimination algorithm, handled CDR3 identification, clonotype clustering and error correction. A nonparametric unseen species model with Euler transformation was used to estimate lower-bound total TCR beta diversity. The public reads were reanalyzed by TCRdb: fastp trimming at Q25, MiXCR alignment, in-frame beta chains only. Identical CDR3 protein sequences are pooled into one entry, listed with their most common genes and DNA. The V and J calls and clone size come from TCRdb's table, not from the authors' own analysis. The sample table records around 1,000,000 distinct CDR3 sequences; about 25% of these occur just once. The ten largest make up about 0.72% of the sample.

These same records also appear under a second study, on T cells of mothers and their children. From that second study: The donors were nine systemically healthy Caucasian individuals, made up of three mothers and their six children. cDNA synthesis used all of the extracted RNA, with 1.5 ug of RNA in each 15 ul reaction. In the second PCR, the M1S primer added sample barcodes and 2-4 random nucleotides. More than 8.5 million TCR beta CDR3 reads were obtained from each mother, and roughly 3 million reads were obtained from each child. Thymic selection shapes the output of TCR recombination in a similar way in related and unrelated pairs, and inherited differences have a minor effect. Normalized repertoire overlap in related mother-child pairs was always slightly higher than in unrelated mother-child pairs, but the difference was never significant. No persistent microchimeric T cell clones were detected, at a sensitivity of 90 to 100 clones per million clonotypes. The study used deep NGS to compare TCR beta repertoires of mothers and children, seeking features distinguishing related mother-child pairs from unrelated individuals. On average, the children were about 10 +/- 4 years old, while the mothers were approximately 41 +/- 4 years old. After adapter ligation with NEBNext reagents, the libraries were sequenced on Illumina HiSeq 2000 with 100+100 nt paired-end reads. To avoid cross-contamination, the mother libraries and the child libraries were prepared a month apart and sequenced in separate runs. For each donor, somewhere between about 500,000 and 2,000,000 distinct TCR beta clonotypes were identified. Naive TCR beta clonotypes were estimated from low-frequency clonotypes matched to each donor's FACS-determined naive share, without sorting.

The sequence was obtained from a girl aged 2 to 9 in good health. This chain is built from TRBV12-3 or TRBV12-4 and TRBJ1-2; the D gene is perhaps TRBD1, from 5 matching bases. The sequencing input was blood. The CDR3 protein: CASVSNQGGGYTF. The DNA reads as follows: TGTGCCAGCGTCTCTAATCAGGGCGGTGGCTACACCTTC.